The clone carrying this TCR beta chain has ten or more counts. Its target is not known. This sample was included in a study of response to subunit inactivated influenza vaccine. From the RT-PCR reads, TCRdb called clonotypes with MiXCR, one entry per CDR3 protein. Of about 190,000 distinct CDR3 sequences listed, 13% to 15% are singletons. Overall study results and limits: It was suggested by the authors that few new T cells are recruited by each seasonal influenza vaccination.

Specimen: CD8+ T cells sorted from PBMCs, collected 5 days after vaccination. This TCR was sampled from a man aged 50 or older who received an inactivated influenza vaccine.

The CDR3 region has the DNA TGTGCCACCAGACCCGCGGGGGGGGCTTACAATGAGCAGTTCTTC. As protein: CATRPAGGAYNEQFF. The V and J genes are TRBV15 and TRBJ2-1; 9 bases are a match to TRBD2. V lost 6 bases, J lost 4 bases, and 7 bases stayed unmatched. This CDR3 comprises 15 residues. Looked up from germline, CDR1 is LNHNV and CDR2 is YYDKDF (reference sequence).